The 14 T cell receptor beta chains given below trace back to one sample, sequenced in a study of PD-L1 blockade in urothelial cancer (dated by TCRdb to 2017 to 2019). The library was prepared using the immunoSEQ multiplex PCR assay. The table comes from immuneACCESS by way of TCRdb, which keeps in-frame sequences with V and J called. Part of the clones is missing from these tables; in studies checked, under half for an unresolved V gene and the rest for unknown reasons. In all, the sample holds approximately 100,000 clones, and approximately 85% of those were seen once. The ten largest clonotypes hold about 2.2% of the sample. The starting material was PBMCs, obtained around atezolizumab (anti-PD-L1) treatment. These receptor sequences come from a man aged 50-59 years with urothelial cancer.

V is TRBV2 and J is TRBJ2-2; the D gene is possibly TRBD2 (6 bases). Germline V gives CDR1 SNHLY, CDR2 FYNNEI. Deletions cut 6 bases from V and 3 bases from J, with 14 bases between. The length of the CDR3 is 15 residues. CDR3 bases: TGTGCCAGCAGGGGGGTATTAGCGGACACCGGGGAGCTGTTTTTT. Amino acid sequence: CASRGVLADTGELFF.

The J gene is TRBJ2-2, the V gene TRBV9; 9 nucleotides agree with TRBD1. The CDR3 runs 16 residues. Germline lookup yields CDR1 SGDLS and CDR2 YYNGEE. Trimming cost V 4 bases and J 5 bases; bases outside gene matches: 9. CDR3 DNA: TGTGCCAGCAGCTCAGGGACAGGGAGGGTGACCGGGGAGCTGTTTTTT. This codes for CASSSGTGRVTGELFF.

The V call is TRBV28, the J call TRBJ2-7; TRBD2 agrees at 7 bases. This CDR3 has 15 residues. CDR1 and CDR2 from the germline V gene are MDHEN and SYDVKM. V was clipped by 5 bases and J by 5 bases; unmatched bases: 12. CDR3 sequence (DNA): TGTGCCAGCAGTGCCATTTGGGAGGGCCGAGACGAGCAGTACTTC. This translates into CASSAIWEGRDEQYF. The full variable domain, with the rest looked up from reference TRBV28 and TRBJ2-7, is DVKVTQSSRYLVKRTGEKVFLECVQDMDHENMFWYRQDPGLGLRLIYFSYDVKMKEKGDIPEGYSVSREKKERFSLILESASTNQTSMYLCASSAIWEGRDEQYFGPGTRLTVT.

The genes are TRBV29-1 and TRBJ2-3, with 7 bases that match TRBD2. The CDR3 is made up of 15 amino acids. The germline CDR1 and CDR2 sequences are SQVTM and ANQGSEA. The trim removed 7 bases at V and 3 bases at J, leaving 13 bases unmatched. CDR3 DNA sequence: TGCAGCGCCTGGGAGGGTCCTAGGCCTACAGATACGCAGTATTTT. Residues: CSAWEGPRPTDTQYF.

The chain joins TRBV6-1 to TRBJ2-7, with 13 bases aligning to TRBD2. The V and J ends lost 3 bases and 11 bases, in that order; junction bases with no gene match: 7. Germline assignment: CDR1 MNHNS and CDR2 SASEGT. The CDR3 loop spans 14 amino acids. CDR3 sequence: CASSDGLAGVGEYF. For the CDR3, the DNA is TGTGCCAGCAGTGACGGACTAGCGGGAGTTGGAGAGTACTTC.

The chain is built from TRBV4-2 and TRBJ2-7, with D possibly being TRBD2 (6 bases). This CDR3 is 17 amino acids long. V gave up 4 bases and J gave up 2 bases, with 21 bases separating them. In germline, CDR1 is LGHNA, CDR2 YNFKEQ. The CDR3 DNA sequence: TGTGCCAGCAGCCTCTACGGGCGGGACCAAGGGGCCTACGAGCAGTACTTC. Its protein product is CASSLYGRDQGAYEQYF.

This rearrangement joins TRBV5-1 to TRBJ1-1; 11 positions agree with TRBD1. The CDR3 contains 15 residues. J lost 0 bases, V lost 7 bases, and 5 bases had no gene match. The germline gives CDR1 SGHRS, CDR2 YFSETQ. As DNA, the CDR3 is TGCGCCAGCCGGGACAGGGGGGGGATGAACACTGAAGCTTTCTTT. Encoded protein: CASRDRGGMNTEAFF.

This clone was counted a single time. J is TRBJ1-1 and V is TRBV6-1; D unresolved. The CDR3 runs 13 residues. V lost 7 bases and J lost 4, with 13 bases in between. Germline assignment: CDR1 MNHNS and CDR2 SASEGT. Here the CDR3 DNA reads TGTGCCAGCACTCAGCGGGGAATCACTGAAGCTTTCTTT. This encodes CASTQRGITEAFF.

The chain couples TRBV5-1 to TRBJ2-2; TRBD1 matches 10 bases. This CDR3 is built from 20 residues. Germline CDR1 is SGHRS and CDR2 is YFSETQ. V lost 5 bases to trimming and J lost 4 bases; unmatched junction nucleotides: 20. The CDR3 DNA reads TGCGCCAGCAGTAGACTGTGGTCCCCTGCCGGGACAGGGGTCACCGGGGAGCTGTTTTTT. The encoded protein is CASSRLWSPAGTGVTGELFF.

The chain has TRBV7-9 and TRBJ1-1; TRBD1 agrees at 7 bases. The CDR3 is 14 residues long. V shed 2 bases and J 6 bases; nucleotides not matched to a gene: 6. Germline CDR1 and CDR2: SEHNR and FQNEAQ (reference sequence). The CDR3 here is CASSLSAQGAEAFF. As DNA, the CDR3 is TGTGCCAGCAGCTTATCGGCCCAGGGGGCTGAAGCTTTCTTT. Supplemented by reference TRBV7-9 and TRBJ1-1, the full variable domain reads DTGVSQNPRHKITKRGQNVTFRCDPISEHNRLYWYRQTLGQGPEFLTYFQNEAQLEKSRLLSDRFSAERPKGSFSTLEIQRTEQGDSAMYLCASSLSAQGAEAFFGQGTRLTVV.

The rearrangement links TRBV19 to TRBJ2-6, with 9 bases lining up with TRBD1. Trimming at V came to 9 bases and at J to 0 bases, leaving 3 bases not matched to a gene. The CDR3 is made up of 15 amino acids. Germline V gives CDR1 LNHDA, CDR2 SQIVND (reference sequence). CDR3 in amino acids: CASGQGNSGANVLTF. Here the CDR3 DNA reads TGTGCCAGCGGACAGGGGAACTCTGGGGCCAACGTCCTGACTTTC.

J is TRBJ2-5 and V is TRBV15, with TRBD2 matching over 9 bases. The germline V gene has CDR1 LNHNV and CDR2 YYDKDF (reference sequence). The CDR3 is made up of 14 amino acids. Germline trimming cut 5 bases from V and 4 bases from J; bases unmatched to any gene: 5. CDR3 coding DNA: TGTGCCACCAGCTCACGTAGCGGGAGAGAGACCCAGTACTTC. Translation: CATSSRSGRETQYF.

This rearrangement joins TRBV5-1 to TRBJ2-5, with 10 positions matching TRBD2. This CDR3 is 15 amino acids long. Germline values: CDR1 SGHRS, CDR2 YFSETQ. V lost 0 bases to trimming and J lost 5 bases; unmatched junction nucleotides: 4. CDR3 residues: CASSLVLAGVETQYF. The CDR3 DNA is TGCGCCAGCAGCTTGGTTCTAGCGGGAGTGGAGACCCAGTACTTC.

The rearrangement joins TRBV28 to TRBJ1-2; D is possibly TRBD1 (6 bases). This CDR3 spans 15 amino acids. V lost 6 bases and J lost 8, with 22 bases in between. In germline, CDR1 is MDHEN, CDR2 SYDVKM. CDR3 region: CASRPGPPGENGYTF. CDR3 in DNA: TGTGCCAGCAGACCCGGACCGCCAGGGGAGAACGGCTACACCTTC.